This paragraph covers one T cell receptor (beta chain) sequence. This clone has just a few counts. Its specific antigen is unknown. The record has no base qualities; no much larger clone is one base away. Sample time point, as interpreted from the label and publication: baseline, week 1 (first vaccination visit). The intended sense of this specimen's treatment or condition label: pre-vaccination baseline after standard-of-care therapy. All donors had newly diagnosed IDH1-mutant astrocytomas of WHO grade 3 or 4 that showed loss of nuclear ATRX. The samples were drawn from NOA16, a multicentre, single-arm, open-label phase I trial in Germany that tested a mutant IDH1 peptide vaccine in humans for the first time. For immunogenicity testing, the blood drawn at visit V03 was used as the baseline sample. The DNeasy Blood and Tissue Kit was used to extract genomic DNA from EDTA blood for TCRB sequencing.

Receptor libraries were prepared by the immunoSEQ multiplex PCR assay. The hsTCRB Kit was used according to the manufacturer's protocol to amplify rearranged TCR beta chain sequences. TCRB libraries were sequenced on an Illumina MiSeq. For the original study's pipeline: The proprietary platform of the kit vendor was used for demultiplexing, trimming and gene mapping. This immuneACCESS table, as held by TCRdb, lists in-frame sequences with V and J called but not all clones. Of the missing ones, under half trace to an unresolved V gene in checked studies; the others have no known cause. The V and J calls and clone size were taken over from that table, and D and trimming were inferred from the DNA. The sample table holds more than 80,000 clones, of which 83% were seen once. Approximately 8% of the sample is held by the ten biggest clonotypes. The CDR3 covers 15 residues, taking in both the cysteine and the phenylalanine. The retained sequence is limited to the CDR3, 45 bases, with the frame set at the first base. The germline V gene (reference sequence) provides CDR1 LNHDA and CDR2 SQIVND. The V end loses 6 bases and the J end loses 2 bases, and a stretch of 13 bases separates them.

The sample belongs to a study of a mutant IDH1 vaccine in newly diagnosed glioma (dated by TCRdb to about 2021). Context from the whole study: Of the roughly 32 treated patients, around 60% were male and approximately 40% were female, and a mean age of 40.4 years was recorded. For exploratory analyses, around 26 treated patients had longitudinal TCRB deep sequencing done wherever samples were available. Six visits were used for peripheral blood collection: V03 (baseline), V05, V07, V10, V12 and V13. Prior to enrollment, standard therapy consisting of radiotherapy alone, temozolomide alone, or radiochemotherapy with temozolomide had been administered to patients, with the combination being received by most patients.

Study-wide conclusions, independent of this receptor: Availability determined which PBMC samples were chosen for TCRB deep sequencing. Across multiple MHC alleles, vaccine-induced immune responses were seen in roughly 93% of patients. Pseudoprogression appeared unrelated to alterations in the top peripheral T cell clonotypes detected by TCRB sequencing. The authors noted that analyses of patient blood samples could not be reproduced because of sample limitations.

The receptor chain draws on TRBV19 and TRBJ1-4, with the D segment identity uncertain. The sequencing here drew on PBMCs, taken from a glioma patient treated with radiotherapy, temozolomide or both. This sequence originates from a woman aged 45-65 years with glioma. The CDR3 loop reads CASRGLTTTNEKLFF. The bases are TGTGCCAGTAGAGGCCTCACAACTACTAATGAAAAACTGTTTTTT. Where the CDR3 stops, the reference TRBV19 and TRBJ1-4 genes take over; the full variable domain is DGGITQSPKYLFRKEGQNVTLSCEQNLNHDAMYWYRQDPGQGLRLIYYSQIVNDFQKGDIAEGYSVSREKKESFPLTVTSAQKNPTAFYLCASRGLTTTNEKLFFGSGTQLSVL.